This T cell receptor beta chain originates from a study of cytomegalovirus exposure and HLA in healthy donors. Remarks on this clone: The antigen is not known.

The germline V gene has CDR1 SQVTM and CDR2 ANQGSEA. Trimming cost V 5 bases and J 0 bases, with 14 bases left between them. The CDR3 is made up of 15 amino acids. 60 Vbeta and 13 Jbeta primers were used in PCR. Data came from immunoSEQ multiplex PCR; TCRdb stores just in-frame clones and leaves some out. The sample lists 150,000 or so clones; roughly 80% were seen once. Study conclusions and caveats: In a later analysis, TCR beta V- and J-gene trimming showed a link to a missense DCLRE1C variant.

Material: PBMCs. This receptor was identified in a man aged 35 to 55 in good health and CMV-seropositive. The J gene is TRBJ1-5, the V gene TRBV29-1; D is uncertain. The CDR3 protein is CSVLKGDASNQPQHF. Written as DNA, the CDR3 is TGCAGCGTTCTCAAGGGAGACGCTAGCAATCAGCCCCAGCATTTT.